Detailed here is one T cell receptor (beta chain). TCRdb's table, derived via immunoSEQ multiplex PCR, lists solely in-frame clones and lacks some. The sample includes around 250,000 clones, roughly 84% of them seen just once. This sample is drawn from a study of blood T cell repertoires in COVID-19. Trimming shortened V by 5 bases and J by 0 bases, and 16 bases separated the two germline ends. This CDR3 contains 16 residues. CDR1 is LNHDA, CDR2 SQIVND, per germline (reference sequence). The sample comprised PBMCs or T cells enriched from blood (not recorded which). The receptor's source is a man aged 45-65 years who had recovered from COVID-19. The chain couples TRBV19 to TRBJ1-2, with D possibly matching TRBD1 (6 bases). In DNA form, the CDR3 reads TGTGCCAGTAGTTCGGCAGGGGCAAGTACTAACTATGGCTACACCTTC. It specifies CASSSAGASTNYGYTF.